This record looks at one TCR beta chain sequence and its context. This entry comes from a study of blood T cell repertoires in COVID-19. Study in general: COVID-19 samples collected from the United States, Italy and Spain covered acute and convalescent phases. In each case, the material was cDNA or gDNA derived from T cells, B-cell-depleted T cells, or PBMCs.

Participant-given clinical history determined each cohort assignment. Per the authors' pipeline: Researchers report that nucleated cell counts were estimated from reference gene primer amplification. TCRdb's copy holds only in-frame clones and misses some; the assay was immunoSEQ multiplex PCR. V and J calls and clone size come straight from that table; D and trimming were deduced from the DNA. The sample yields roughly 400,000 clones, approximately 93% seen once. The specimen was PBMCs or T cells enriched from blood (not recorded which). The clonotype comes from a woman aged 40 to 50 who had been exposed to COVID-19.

CDR3 region: CASSRGQSHGYTF. The CDR3 DNA is TGTGCCAGCAGCCGGGGACAGTCTCATGGCTACACCTTC. The rearrangement joins TRBV6-5 to TRBJ1-2; 7 bases fit TRBD1. The trim removed 6 bases at V and 6 bases at J, leaving 7 bases unmatched. Germline V CDR1 and CDR2: MNHEY, SVGAGI. The CDR3 is 13 amino acids.